The following is a T cell receptor (beta chain) sequence with its context. Germline and junction disagree at one end, which may indicate a read error. The table came from immunoSEQ multiplex PCR; TCRdb's copy has only in-frame clones and leaves some out. The table includes 40,000 to 50,000 clones, around 90% detected once. This sample is part of a study of resident and recirculating memory T cells in vitiligo. Stable patients also lacked confetti depigmentation, a sign of active vitiligo. This CDR3 is 13 amino acids long. Germline assignment: CDR1 ENHRY and CDR2 SYGVKD. The receptor's source is a male donor with vitiligo. V gene TRBV10-3 combines with J gene TRBJ2-3; possible D gene TRBD1, 6 bases. The sequencing sample was made of blood. The CDR3 here is CAVRDISTDTQYF. The DNA for the CDR3 is TGTGCCGTCAGGGACATCAGCACAGATACGCAGTATTTT.